Following are 3 T cell receptor beta chains from one sample sequenced in a study. TCRdb re-analysed the RT-PCR reads in MiXCR, keeping a single row per CDR3 protein. The table includes more than 600,000 distinct CDR3 sequences, approximately 14% detected once. Sequencing input: memory CD4+ T cells from blood. These receptors came from a female donor in good health, serving as a healthy control.

This clonotype was recorded a few times. The rearrangement uses TRBV19 and TRBJ1-1, with TRBD1 identical over 7 bases. The CDR3 is 15 residues long. Germline CDR1 and CDR2: LNHDA and SQIVND (reference sequence). With 3 bases clipped from V and 6 bases from J, the junction kept 10 bases outside the gene matches. The CDR3 protein is CASSIPRTGRAEAFF. CDR3 bases: TGTGCCAGTAGTATTCCTAGGACAGGAAGAGCTGAAGCTTTCTTT.

V gene TRBV11-2 combines with J gene TRBJ1-2; a possible D gene is TRBD1 (5 bases). V lost 2 bases, J lost 4 bases, and 17 bases lay in between. Germline values: CDR1 SGHAT, CDR2 FQNNGV. The CDR3 extends over 16 amino acids. The CDR3 nucleotides are TGTGCCAGCAGCTTAAGGATGGGGGACCGTGGCTATGGCTACACCTTC. Amino acids: CASSLRMGDRGYGYTF.

The chain couples TRBV3-1 to TRBJ2-1, with 12 bases identical to TRBD2. The CDR3 is made up of 16 amino acids. The V gene's germline CDR1 is LGHDT and CDR2 YNNKEL (reference sequence). With 3 bases clipped from V and 8 bases from J, the junction kept 8 bases outside the gene matches. In DNA, the CDR3 is TGTGCCAGCAGCCACACACTAGCGGGAGGTTCCGATGAGCAGTTCTTC. Translated, it gives CASSHTLAGGSDEQFF.